This T cell receptor (beta chain) was sequenced in a study of control samples from healthy donors and cancer patients. There are a few counts of this clone. Profiling relied on immunoSEQ multiplex PCR, and the TCRdb table lists in-frame clones only, not all of them. The sample holds 100,000 to 130,000 clones, approximately 84% seen once. What was sequenced was blood. The clonotype was recovered from a man aged 18 to 30 in good health.

In DNA, the CDR3 is TGCGCCAGCAGCGGACTAGCGGGGGGGAATTACAATGAGCAGTTCTTC. This gives the protein CASSGLAGGNYNEQFF. The V gene is TRBV5-1, the J gene TRBJ2-1; 15 bases are a match to TRBD2. Losses at the gene ends were 4 bases for V and 4 bases for J; bases not matched to a gene: 3. This CDR3 spans 16 amino acids. Germline CDR1 reads SGHRS; CDR2 reads YFSETQ. Combining the CDR3 with reference TRBV5-1 and TRBJ2-1 gives the whole variable domain KAGVTQTPRYLIKTRGQQVTLSCSPISGHRSVSWYQQTPGQGLQFLFEYFSETQRNKGNFPGRFSGRQFSNSRSEMNVSTLELGDSALYLCASSGLAGGNYNEQFFGPGTRLTVL.